One TCR beta chain is described in this entry. The entry originates in a study of cytomegalovirus exposure and HLA in healthy donors. Trimming took off 8 bases at V and 8 bases at J, with 13 bases between the two ends. The CDR3 is made up of 13 amino acids. Germline V gene data show CDR1 as WNHNN and CDR2 as SYGVQD (reference sequence). Clones were read by immunoSEQ multiplex PCR, and TCRdb kept only the in-frame ones, dropping some. The table lists over 75,000 clones, roughly 88% of them singletons. This receptor was identified in a man aged 30 to 45 in good health and CMV-seronegative. The sample comprised PBMCs. This rearrangement joins TRBV10-1 to TRBJ1-6, with TRBD1 as a possible D gene (6 bases). CDR3 in DNA: TGCGCCAGCTCCGGGACATGGGATTCACCCCTCCACTTT. Protein: CASSGTWDSPLHF.